A few counts support the clone carrying this TCR beta chain. Its antigen is not identified. This record comes from a study of glioma-infiltrating T cells. Study findings and constraints: Tissue and blood shared very few CDR3 sequences. Non-neoplastic patients had below-expected tissue-blood divergence, while all gliomas exceeded expectation.

The iRepertoire nested amplicon-rescue multiplex PCR amplified TCR alpha and beta CDR3s from RNA. For one-step reverse transcription and amplification, 100-400 ng of tissue mRNA or PBMC total RNA was used. TCRdb fed the multiplex PCR reads into MiXCR, producing one record per CDR3 protein. This table has more than 110,000 distinct CDR3 sequences, around 40% appearing once. The receptor comes from a human donor with low-grade glioma or glioblastoma, undergoing nonglioma brain surgery, or in good health (not recorded which). The sample consisted of glioma tissue, nonneoplastic brain tissue, or PBMCs (not recorded which).

DNA of the CDR3: TGCAGTGTCGAGACAGCAAGGGGAGAGACCCAGTACTTC. Protein: CSVETARGETQYF. The chain links TRBV20-1 to TRBJ2-5; D possibly corresponds to TRBD1 (5 bases). V was pared by 7 bases and J by 4 bases, with 16 bases between. Germline values: CDR1 DFQATT, CDR2 SNEGSKA (reference sequence). The CDR3 is 13 residues long.